The next 17 T cell receptor beta chains were all read from a single sample in a study of blood T cell repertoires in COVID-19. The assay was immunoSEQ multiplex PCR, and TCRdb's table has in-frame clones only and misses some. The sample contains about 120,000 clones, over 75% of which appear only once. Specimen: peripheral blood. These receptors all come from an elderly man with acute or convalescent COVID-19.

This clone was seen a single time. This sequence joins TRBV6-5 and TRBJ1-5, with D perhaps matching TRBD1 (5 bases). In germline, CDR1 is MNHEY, CDR2 SVGAGI. Trimming took off 6 bases at V and 3 bases at J, with 15 bases between the two ends. The CDR3 has 15 amino acids. The CDR3 DNA reads TGTGCCAGCAGAGGAGAGGCAGGGTTCAATCAGCCCCAGCATTTT. It codes for CASRGEAGFNQPQHF.

The rearrangement uses TRBV18 and TRBJ1-2; a weak D match, TRBD1 (5 bases). The CDR3 covers 13 residues. V was shortened by 2 bases and J by 7 bases, with 11 bases between the two germline ends. Germline-derived CDR1 and CDR2 are KGHSH and LQKENI. The CDR3 region is CASSPTREGGYTF. In DNA form, the CDR3 reads TGTGCCAGCTCACCAACCAGGGAGGGTGGCTACACCTTC.

The V and J genes are TRBV6-4 and TRBJ2-3, with 10 bases matching TRBD2. Trimming took 0 bases from V and 5 from J; bases not matched to a gene: 2. CDR1 MRHNA and CDR2 SNTAGT come from the germline V gene. The CDR3 spans 15 residues. The CDR3 loop reads CASSDSGLALDTQYF. Written as DNA, the CDR3 is TGTGCCAGCAGTGACTCGGGACTAGCGTTAGATACGCAGTATTTT.

This clone was detected only a few times. DNA of the CDR3: TGTGCCAGCAGTTCCAATTACGGCTCCTACAATGAGCAGTTCTTC. Encoded protein: CASSSNYGSYNEQFF. V is TRBV2 and J is TRBJ2-1; D is undetermined. Trimming left V 5 bases short and J 0 bases short, with 11 bases between. CDR3 length: 15 amino acids. Germline CDR1 SNHLY, CDR2 FYNNEI.

A word on this clone: The junction shows a germline mismatch at one end, possibly a read error. The rearrangement joins TRBV7-2 to TRBJ2-5, with TRBD2 matching 8 bases. The CDR3 sequence is 14 residues long. The V gene's germline CDR1 is SGHTA and CDR2 FQGNSA. The CDR3 nucleotides are TGTGCCAGCAGCTTACAGCGGGGGAAAGAGTCCCAGTACTTC. Translating gives CASSLQRGKESQYF.

V and J are TRBV10-3 and TRBJ1-1; maybe TRBD1 (6 bases). V lost 7 bases, J lost 6 bases, and 15 bases lay in between. This CDR3 comprises 13 residues. The germline V gene has CDR1 ENHRY and CDR2 SYGVKD. This CDR3 is CAITEGQNSEAFF. DNA of the CDR3: TGTGCCATCACCGAGGGACAAAACTCTGAAGCTTTCTTT.

The J gene is TRBJ2-3, the V gene TRBV6-5, with D possibly being TRBD2 (7 bases). The V end lost 7 bases, the J end lost 5 bases, and 19 bases lay between the germline ends. Germline V gene sequence: CDR1 MNHEY, CDR2 SVGAGI. The CDR3 runs to 15 residues. CDR3 loop: CASNAGAGAVDTQYF. CDR3 DNA sequence: TGTGCCAGCAATGCGGGGGCGGGGGCCGTAGATACGCAGTATTTT.

The chain combines TRBV2 with TRBJ1-1; the D is unclear. V lost 7 bases and J 3 bases, leaving 9 bases between the germline ends. This CDR3 spans 12 amino acids. Germline lookup yields CDR1 SNHLY and CDR2 FYNNEI. The CDR3 loop reads CASTISDTEAFF. The CDR3 DNA is TGTGCCAGCACAATCAGTGACACTGAAGCTTTCTTT.

This clone was observed a single time. The chain carries TRBV29-1 and TRBJ2-1, with 16 positions matching TRBD2. Looked up from germline, CDR1 is SQVTM and CDR2 is ANQGSEA. V lost 4 bases and J lost 13; bases outside the gene matches: 13. The CDR3 is 16 amino acids. CDR3 region: CSVAVVGTSGGAPQFF. The CDR3 bases are TGCAGCGTTGCGGTGGTGGGGACTAGCGGGGGGGCACCCCAGTTCTTC.

The chain carries TRBV27 and TRBJ1-1; TRBD1 matches at 7 bases. Germline values: CDR1 MNHEY, CDR2 SMNVEV (reference sequence). The CDR3 sequence is 15 residues long. J was trimmed by 5 bases and V by 5 bases; bases with no gene match: 11. CDR3 sequence reads: CASSLYQDRDTEAFF. The CDR3, as DNA: TGTGCCAGCAGTCTCTACCAAGACAGGGATACTGAAGCTTTCTTT.

This clone was found once. The CDR3 is CASSPPTGGGKNIQYF. Written as DNA, the CDR3 is TGTGCCAGCTCACCACCGACAGGGGGAGGCAAAAACATTCAGTACTTC. The genes are TRBV18 and TRBJ2-4; 9 bases are a match to TRBD1. Per the germline V gene, CDR1 is KGHSH and CDR2 is LQKENI. V gave up 0 bases and J gave up 3 bases; unmatched junction bases: 3. The CDR3 covers 16 residues.

The chain employs TRBV2 and TRBJ2-3; TRBD1 might be the D (6 bases). Trimming stripped 7 bases from V and 6 bases from J, with 11 bases between. This CDR3 spans 12 amino acids. Germline V gives CDR1 SNHLY, CDR2 FYNNEI. In DNA, the CDR3 is TGTGCCAGCAAACGACAGGCGGATACGCAGTATTTT. Its protein is CASKRQADTQYF.

This chain uses TRBV23-1 with TRBJ1-2; D is undetermined. TRBV23-1 is an open reading frame whose function is uncertain. V was cut by 0 bases and J by 6 bases, with 8 bases left in between. The CDR3 consists of 13 residues. CDR3 DNA sequence: TGCGCCAGCAGTCAATCGGAGGGCGATGGCTACACCTTC. Protein sequence: CASSQSEGDGYTF.

The V and J genes are TRBV9 and TRBJ2-7, with D hard to call. The germline V gene has CDR1 SGDLS and CDR2 YYNGEE. The V gene lost 7 bases and the J gene lost 6 bases, with 23 bases spanning the gap. The length of the CDR3 is 15 residues. The CDR3: CASGPIGSPFGEQYF. For the CDR3, the DNA is TGTGCCAGCGGGCCCATAGGCTCCCCTTTCGGCGAGCAGTACTTC. The whole variable domain, filled in from reference TRBV9 and TRBJ2-7, reads DSGVTQTPKHLITATGQRVTLRCSPRSGDLSVYWYQQSLDQGLQFLIQYYNGEERAKGNILERFSAQQFPDLHSELNLSSLELGDSALYFCASGPIGSPFGEQYFGPGTRLTVT.

Note on this clone: Distinct nucleotide sequences in the sample also encode this CDR3. The chain is built from TRBV28 and TRBJ2-7, with 8 bases lining up with TRBD2. The CDR3 runs 13 residues. The germline gives CDR1 MDHEN, CDR2 SYDVKM. J gave up 3 bases and V 3 bases, and 1 base lay outside the gene matches. DNA of the CDR3: TGTGCCAGCAGTTTCGCGGGAGGCTACGAGCAGTACTTC. Amino acid sequence: CASSFAGGYEQYF. The entire variable domain, with the rest obtained from reference TRBV28 and TRBJ2-7, is as follows: DVKVTQSSRYLVKRTGEKVFLECVQDMDHENMFWYRQDPGLGLRLIYFSYDVKMKEKGDIPEGYSVSREKKERFSLILESASTNQTSMYLCASSFAGGYEQYFGPGTRLTVT.

The V and J genes are TRBV28 and TRBJ2-5; D ambiguous. This CDR3 has 17 amino acids. The germline V gene encodes CDR1 MDHEN and CDR2 SYDVKM. V was shortened by 6 bases and J by 2 bases, with 22 bases between the two germline ends. CDR3 DNA: TGTGCCAGCAGCTCGATGCCTGTCGAGCGCCCTCAAGAGACCCAGTACTTC. This sequence encodes CASSSMPVERPQETQYF.

The chain has TRBV11-2 and TRBJ1-3; D is ambiguous. Germline V gives CDR1 SGHAT, CDR2 FQNNGV. There are 14 residues in the CDR3. Trimming pared 4 bases from V and 2 bases from J, leaving 9 bases between. Here the CDR3 DNA reads TGTGCCAGCAGCTCCGGGAGAGCTGGAAACACCATATATTTT. Protein sequence: CASSSGRAGNTIYF.